This TCR beta chain was obtained from a study of shared clonotypes between healthy human individuals. Some clones are missing from TCRdb's copy, which holds only in-frame ones; the method was immunoSEQ multiplex PCR. The sample lists roughly 1,500,000 clones, just under 99% occurring once. This clone was observed a single time. The TCR comes from a man aged 30 to 45 in good health. Sequencing used naive CD4+ T cells sorted from blood. Sample subset: CD45RA+ positively selected.

CDR3 sequence reads: CASRRDYNTDTQYF. In DNA, the CDR3 is TGTGCCAGCAGGAGGGACTACAACACAGATACGCAGTATTTT. This chain uses TRBV27 with TRBJ2-3; the match to TRBD2 covers 7 bases. CDR1 and CDR2 (germline): MNHEY, SMNVEV (reference sequence). J gave up 2 bases and V 6 bases, and 5 bases lay outside the gene matches. The CDR3 runs to 14 residues.